The clone carrying this TCR beta chain was counted at least ten times. Its antigen is still unknown. The CDR3 has 12 amino acids. Trimming stripped 6 bases from V and 8 bases from J, with 11 bases between. The data originate from a study of T cells after yellow fever vaccination. Study information: Low-cell-number fractions were prepared with SMART-Seq v4 Ultra Low Input.

General study findings and limits: There was a possibility that FACS-sorted repertoires contained abundant clonotypes contaminating from the bulk population. Few clonotypes appeared in both CD4 and CD8 compartments.

MiXCR was run by TCRdb on the 5' RACE reads, yielding one entry per CDR3 protein. Of roughly 110,000 distinct CDR3 sequences in the sample, 8.4% were seen once. This TCR came from a man under 40 who received the YFV17D yellow fever vaccine. The gene calls are TRBV12-3 or TRBV12-4 and TRBJ2-1; tentatively, D is TRBD1 or TRBD2 (5 bases each). The sequenced sample was CD8+ T cells sorted from PBMCs, obtained 45 days after the yellow fever booster vaccination. CDR3 DNA sequence: TGTGCCAGCAGAGAACTAGGGGATGAGCAGTTCTTC. Amino acid sequence: CASRELGDEQFF.